The 10 T cell receptor beta chains below all came from one sample that was sequenced in a study of T cell repertoires in cytomegalovirus infection. TCRdb processed the reads anew with MiXCR; each CDR3 protein has one entry. The table has some 100,000 distinct CDR3 sequences, 23% seen once; the top ten hold more than 35%. Sequenced: CD8+ T cells from PBMCs. The receptors originated from a human donor in good health (CMV status not recorded). Some clones in this sample may be carry-over from other donors' samples.

This clonotype has ten or more counts. This chain connects TRBV5-1 to TRBJ2-7; D is uncertain. This CDR3 has 14 amino acids. CDR1 and CDR2 (germline): SGHRS, YFSETQ. V gave up 0 bases and J gave up 4 bases, with 11 bases separating them. The CDR3 region is CASSLESGSYEQYF. The CDR3 bases are TGCGCCAGCAGCTTGGAGTCAGGAAGTTACGAGCAGTACTTC.

This clonotype was seen at least ten times. This chain links TRBV4-3 with TRBJ1-1; D is perhaps TRBD1 (5 bases). The CDR3 loop spans 13 amino acids. Trimming shortened V by 3 bases and J by 3 bases, and 8 bases separated the two germline ends. Germline V CDR1 and CDR2: LGHNA, YSLEER. The CDR3 DNA reads as TGCGCCAGCAGCCAGGGGACTTACACTGAAGCTTTCTTT. Translation: CASSQGTYTEAFF.

This chain links TRBV6-6 with TRBJ1-5; 8 bases match TRBD1. CDR3 size: 15 residues. V lost 2 bases to trimming and J lost 3 bases; unmatched junction nucleotides: 3. CDR1 MNHNY and CDR2 SVGAGI come from the germline V gene (reference sequence). As DNA, the CDR3 is TGTGCCAGCAGTTACGGGACAGGCCCCAATCAGCCCCAGCATTTT. Translated, it gives CASSYGTGPNQPQHF.

The DNA for the CDR3 is TGTGCCAGCAGTTTAGTTGGGGGAGGGCCGGTAGAGCAGTACTTC. Residues: CASSLVGGGPVEQYF. The chain employs TRBV12-3 or TRBV12-4 and TRBJ2-7, with TRBD2 matching 7 bases. This CDR3 spans 15 amino acids. The J segment lost 7 bases and the V segment lost 1 base, leaving 10 bases of the junction unmatched.

V and J are TRBV2 and TRBJ2-5, with a tentative D call TRBD1 (6 bases). The V gene lost 6 bases and the J gene lost 1 base, with 15 bases spanning the gap. Germline CDR1 is SNHLY and CDR2 is FYNNEI. The CDR3 has 15 amino acids. The CDR3: CASRPKTGFQETQYF. The CDR3 bases are TGTGCCAGCAGGCCCAAAACAGGGTTCCAAGAGACCCAGTACTTC.

A note on this clonotype: A much larger clone is a single base away; this may be a read error. The J gene is TRBJ1-5, the V gene TRBV19, with D possibly TRBD1 on 5 matching bases. The CDR3 consists of 15 residues. CDR1 and CDR2 (germline): LNHDA, SQIVND (reference sequence). DNA of the CDR3: TGTGCCAGTAGTACTGGGACTGCTAGCAATCAGCCCCTGCATTTT. It specifies CASSTGTASNQPLHF. Full variable domain (missing parts from reference TRBV19 and TRBJ1-5): DGGITQSPKYLFRKEGQNVTLSCEQNLNHDAMYWYRQDPGQGLRLIYYSQIVNDFQKGDIAEGYSVSREKKESFPLTVTSAQKNPTAFYLCASSTGTASNQPLHFGDGTRLSIL.

This clonotype turned up a few times. The chain links TRBV25-1 to TRBJ2-6; 9 bases align to TRBD1. Trimming removed 4 bases from V and 12 bases from J; junction bases left unmatched: 4. The CDR3 has 13 residues. CDR1 and CDR2 from the germline V gene are MGHDK and SYGVNS. CDR3 sequence reads: CASSAGQGAVLTF. CDR3 coding DNA: TGTGCCAGCAGTGCGGGACAGGGAGCCGTCCTGACTTTC.

The chain joins TRBV19 to TRBJ2-2; D remains unclear. The V gene's germline CDR1 is LNHDA and CDR2 SQIVND (reference sequence). V was trimmed by 3 bases and J by 1 base, leaving 6 bases between them. CDR3 length: 14 residues. The CDR3 sequence is CASSISKNTGELFF. CDR3 nucleotide sequence: TGTGCCAGTAGTATCTCAAAGAACACCGGGGAGCTGTTTTTT. Drawing the rest from reference TRBV19 and TRBJ2-2, the complete variable domain is DGGITQSPKYLFRKEGQNVTLSCEQNLNHDAMYWYRQDPGQGLRLIYYSQIVNDFQKGDIAEGYSVSREKKESFPLTVTSAQKNPTAFYLCASSISKNTGELFFGEGSRLTVL.

The J gene is TRBJ2-2, the V gene TRBV6-2 or TRBV6-3; D is unclear. V was shortened by 8 bases and J by 1 base, with 8 bases between the two germline ends. The CDR3 sequence is 13 residues long. Germline CDR1 reads MNHEY; CDR2 reads SVGEGT. The CDR3 spells CASLQWNTGELFF. The CDR3 DNA reads TGTGCCAGCCTCCAGTGGAACACCGGGGAGCTGTTTTTT.

This clonotype was seen only a few times. J is TRBJ1-5 and V is TRBV15, with D possibly matching TRBD1 (5 bases). Germline V CDR1 and CDR2: LNHNV, YYDKDF (reference sequence). The CDR3 runs 16 residues. The ends were cut back, 5 bases at V and 4 bases at J, with 18 bases in the middle. CDR3 loop: CATSLWGGPANQPQHF. The DNA of the CDR3 is TGTGCCACCAGCCTTTGGGGGGGACCGGCTAATCAGCCCCAGCATTTT.